One and the same sample provided the 8 T cell receptor beta chains below, sequenced in a study of cytomegalovirus exposure and HLA in healthy donors. PCR primers comprised 60 Vbeta and 13 Jbeta primers. Sequencing used immunoSEQ multiplex PCR; TCRdb keeps in-frame clones, though not all of them. This sample's clone table lists about 20,000 clones. Material: PBMCs. Receptors were obtained from a man in his fifties or sixties in good health and CMV-seropositive.

The chain has TRBV2 and TRBJ1-4; no reliable D call. Trimming stripped 5 bases from V and 0 bases from J, with 13 bases between. The V gene's germline CDR1 is SNHLY and CDR2 FYNNEI. The CDR3 consists of 16 residues. As DNA, the CDR3 is TGTGCCAGCAGTAAAACGTCGGCGGCAACTAATGAAAAACTGTTTTTT. As protein: CASSKTSAATNEKLFF.

This chain links TRBV19 with TRBJ2-7, with D tentatively TRBD2 (7 bases). CDR3 length: 13 residues. CDR1 is LNHDA, CDR2 SQIVND, per germline (reference sequence). V lost 8 bases to trimming and J lost 3 bases, with 14 bases between them. CDR3 region: CASEGGTSYEQYF. CDR3 sequence (DNA): TGTGCCAGTGAGGGGGGGACGAGCTACGAGCAGTACTTC.

This chain uses TRBV19 with TRBJ1-5; no firm D call. The germline V gene encodes CDR1 LNHDA and CDR2 SQIVND (reference sequence). The V gene lost 3 bases and the J gene lost 2 bases, with 14 bases spanning the gap. This CDR3 region has 16 residues. CDR3: CASSIPRSGGNQPQHF. The CDR3 coding sequence is TGTGCCAGTAGTATCCCGCGAAGCGGGGGCAATCAGCCCCAGCATTTT. Full variable domain (remainder filled in from reference TRBV19 and TRBJ1-5): DGGITQSPKYLFRKEGQNVTLSCEQNLNHDAMYWYRQDPGQGLRLIYYSQIVNDFQKGDIAEGYSVSREKKESFPLTVTSAQKNPTAFYLCASSIPRSGGNQPQHFGDGTRLSIL.

The chain couples TRBV6-6 to TRBJ2-7, with D uncertain. With 4 bases removed from V and 2 bases from J, the gap between germline ends came to 18 bases. CDR1 is MNHNY, CDR2 SVGAGI, per germline (reference sequence). The CDR3 is 16 amino acids. The CDR3 nucleotides are TGTGCCAGCAGTTCCATACCGACTCGCGACGCCTACGAGCAGTACTTC. This translates into CASSSIPTRDAYEQYF.

The J gene is TRBJ1-1, the V gene TRBV18; possible D gene TRBD1, 5 bases. V lost 3 bases, J lost 3 bases, and 11 bases lay in between. CDR3 length: 14 amino acids. In germline, CDR1 is KGHSH, CDR2 LQKENI. The CDR3 nucleotides are TGTGCCAGCTCACCGCGGGACTTCTACACTGAAGCTTTCTTT. It yields the protein CASSPRDFYTEAFF.

The chain recombines TRBV5-1 with TRBJ1-1; 9 nucleotides match TRBD1. The CDR3 extends over 14 amino acids. CDR1 and CDR2 (germline): SGHRS, YFSETQ. Trimming removed 4 bases from V and 1 base from J; junction bases left unmatched: 2. The CDR3: CASSLDRGNTEAFF. The CDR3 DNA reads as TGCGCCAGCAGCCTGGACAGGGGGAACACTGAAGCTTTCTTT.

The J gene is TRBJ1-1, the V gene TRBV2, with unresolved D. Trimming pared 4 bases from V and 5 bases from J, leaving 5 bases between. Germline V gene sequence: CDR1 SNHLY, CDR2 FYNNEI. This CDR3 region has 11 residues. CDR3: CASSARTEAFF. The CDR3 nucleotides read TGTGCCAGCAGTGCTCGGACTGAAGCTTTCTTT.

The chain joins TRBV5-1 to TRBJ2-7; 10 bases map to TRBD2. The CDR3 is 13 residues long. Germline-derived CDR1 and CDR2 are SGHRS and YFSETQ. The J segment lost 4 bases and the V segment lost 4 bases, leaving 2 bases of the junction unmatched. Here the CDR3 reads CASSPSGGYEQYF. The CDR3 nucleotides are TGCGCCAGCAGCCCTAGCGGGGGTTACGAGCAGTACTTC.